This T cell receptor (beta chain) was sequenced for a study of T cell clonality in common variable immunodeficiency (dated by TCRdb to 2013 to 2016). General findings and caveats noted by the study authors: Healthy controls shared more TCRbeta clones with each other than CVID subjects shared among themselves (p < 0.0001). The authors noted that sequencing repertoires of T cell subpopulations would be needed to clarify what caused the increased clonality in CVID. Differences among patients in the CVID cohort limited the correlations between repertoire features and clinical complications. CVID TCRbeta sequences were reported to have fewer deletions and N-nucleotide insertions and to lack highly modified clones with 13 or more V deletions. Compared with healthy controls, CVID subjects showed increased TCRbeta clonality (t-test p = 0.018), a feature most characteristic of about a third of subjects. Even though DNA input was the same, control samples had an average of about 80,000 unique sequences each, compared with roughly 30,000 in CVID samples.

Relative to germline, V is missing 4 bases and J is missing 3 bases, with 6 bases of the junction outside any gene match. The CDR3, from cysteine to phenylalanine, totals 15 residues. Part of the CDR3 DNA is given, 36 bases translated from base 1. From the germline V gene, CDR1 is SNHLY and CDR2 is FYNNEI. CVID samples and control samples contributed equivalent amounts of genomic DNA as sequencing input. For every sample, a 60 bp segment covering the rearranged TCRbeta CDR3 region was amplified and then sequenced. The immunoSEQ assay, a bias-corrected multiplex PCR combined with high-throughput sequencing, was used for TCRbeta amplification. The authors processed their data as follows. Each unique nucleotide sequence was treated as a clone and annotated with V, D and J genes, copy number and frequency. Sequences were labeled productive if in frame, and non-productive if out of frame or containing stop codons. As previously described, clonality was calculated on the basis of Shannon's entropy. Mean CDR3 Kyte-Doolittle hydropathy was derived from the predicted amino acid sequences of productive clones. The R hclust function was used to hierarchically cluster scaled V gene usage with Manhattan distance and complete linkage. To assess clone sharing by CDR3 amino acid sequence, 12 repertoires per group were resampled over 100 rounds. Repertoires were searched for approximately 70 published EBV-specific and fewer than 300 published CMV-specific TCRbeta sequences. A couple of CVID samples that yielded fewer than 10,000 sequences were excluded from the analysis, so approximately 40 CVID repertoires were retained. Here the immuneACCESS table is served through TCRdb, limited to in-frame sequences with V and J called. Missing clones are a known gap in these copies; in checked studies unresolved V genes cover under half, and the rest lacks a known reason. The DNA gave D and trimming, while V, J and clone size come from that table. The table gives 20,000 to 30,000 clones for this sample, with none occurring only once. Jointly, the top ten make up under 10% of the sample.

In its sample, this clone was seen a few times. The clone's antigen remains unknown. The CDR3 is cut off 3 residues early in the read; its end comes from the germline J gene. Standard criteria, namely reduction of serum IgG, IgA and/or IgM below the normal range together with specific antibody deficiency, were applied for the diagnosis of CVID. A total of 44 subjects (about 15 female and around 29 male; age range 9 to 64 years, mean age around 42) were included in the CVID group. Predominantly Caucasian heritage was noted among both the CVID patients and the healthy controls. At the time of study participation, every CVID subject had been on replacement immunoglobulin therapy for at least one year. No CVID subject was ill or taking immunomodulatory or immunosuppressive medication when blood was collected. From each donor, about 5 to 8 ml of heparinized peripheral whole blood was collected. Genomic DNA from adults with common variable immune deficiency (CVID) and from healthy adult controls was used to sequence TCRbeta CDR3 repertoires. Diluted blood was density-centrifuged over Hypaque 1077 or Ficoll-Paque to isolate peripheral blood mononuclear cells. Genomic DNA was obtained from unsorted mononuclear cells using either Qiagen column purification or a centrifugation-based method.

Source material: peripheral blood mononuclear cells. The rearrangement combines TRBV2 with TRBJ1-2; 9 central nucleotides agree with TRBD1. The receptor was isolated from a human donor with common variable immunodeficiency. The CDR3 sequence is CASSGQGEGYYGYTF. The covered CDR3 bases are TGTGCCAGCAGTGGACAGGGGGAGGGTTACTATGGC.